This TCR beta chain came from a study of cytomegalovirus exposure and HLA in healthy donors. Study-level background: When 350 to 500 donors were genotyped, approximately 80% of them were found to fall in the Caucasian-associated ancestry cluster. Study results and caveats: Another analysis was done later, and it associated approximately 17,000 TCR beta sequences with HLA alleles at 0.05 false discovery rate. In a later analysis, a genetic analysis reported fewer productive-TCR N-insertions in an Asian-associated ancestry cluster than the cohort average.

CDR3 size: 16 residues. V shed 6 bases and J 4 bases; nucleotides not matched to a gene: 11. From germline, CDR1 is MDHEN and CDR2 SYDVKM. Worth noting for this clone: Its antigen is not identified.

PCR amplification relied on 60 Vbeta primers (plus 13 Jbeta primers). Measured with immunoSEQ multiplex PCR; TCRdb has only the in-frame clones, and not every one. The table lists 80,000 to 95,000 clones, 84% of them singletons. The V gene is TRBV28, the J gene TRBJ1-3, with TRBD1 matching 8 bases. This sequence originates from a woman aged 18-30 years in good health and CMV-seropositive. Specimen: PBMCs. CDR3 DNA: TGTGCCAGCAGGCCCGAAGGACAGGGCAGGGGAAACACCATATATTTT. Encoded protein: CASRPEGQGRGNTIYF.